One and the same sample provided the 28 T cell receptor beta chains below, sequenced in a study of blood T cell repertoires in COVID-19 (dated by TCRdb to 2020 to 2022). The library was generated by the immunoSEQ multiplex PCR assay. The clones in this table, taken by TCRdb from immuneACCESS, are in-frame only. Not every clone is retained; where verified, under half of the shortfall comes from an unresolved V gene, and the cause of the rest is unknown. The sample table holds roughly 340,000 clones, of which approximately 87% were seen once. The top ten clones comprise roughly 6% of the sample. The sequencing sample was made of peripheral blood. The receptors shown here come from a woman between 50 and 59 years old with COVID-19, enrolled during active disease.

The chain joins TRBV19 to TRBJ2-1; 7 nucleotides match TRBD1. This CDR3 contains 16 residues. Germline V CDR1 and CDR2: LNHDA, SQIVND (reference sequence). J was trimmed by 0 bases and V by 5 bases; bases with no gene match: 7. The CDR3 reads CASSSSTGRSYNEQFF. The CDR3 region has the DNA TGTGCCAGTAGTTCCTCGACAGGGCGCTCCTACAATGAGCAGTTCTTC.

This sequence joins TRBV20-1 and TRBJ1-1; possible D gene TRBD1, 5 bases. The CDR3 is 11 residues long. V gave up 6 bases and J gave up 7 bases, with 12 bases separating them. CDR1 is DFQATT and CDR2 is SNEGSKA in the germline V gene (reference sequence). The CDR3 spells CSAQGSGEAFF. CDR3 nucleotide sequence: TGCAGTGCCCAGGGAAGTGGTGAAGCTTTCTTT.

The chain carries TRBV18 and TRBJ2-5, with D tentatively TRBD2 (5 bases). This CDR3 comprises 17 residues. V was pared by 3 bases and J by 2 bases, with 19 bases between. Germline CDR1 KGHSH, CDR2 LQKENI. The chain's CDR3 is CASSPRQPSQHQETQYF. CDR3 nucleotide sequence: TGTGCCAGCTCACCCCGCCAGCCTAGCCAGCATCAAGAGACCCAGTACTTC.

The gene calls are TRBV19 and TRBJ2-1; D gene uncertain. V lost 1 base, J lost 0 bases, and 13 bases lay in between. The CDR3 loop spans 17 amino acids. Germline V gene data show CDR1 as LNHDA and CDR2 as SQIVND (reference sequence). The CDR3 spells CASSIGRKDHSYNEQFF. The CDR3 bases are TGTGCCAGTAGTATAGGGCGGAAGGATCACTCCTACAATGAGCAGTTCTTC.

The count of this clone is one. The CDR3 spells CASVDPGVGNQPQHF. Written as DNA, the CDR3 is TGCGCCAGCGTCGACCCAGGGGTTGGCAATCAGCCCCAGCATTTT. The V gene is TRBV5-1, the J gene TRBJ1-5, with D maybe TRBD1 (6 bases). Trimming took off 7 bases at V and 2 bases at J, with 16 bases between the two ends. The germline V gene encodes CDR1 SGHRS and CDR2 YFSETQ. The CDR3 spans 15 residues.

CDR3 loop: CATAQGYEQYF. Written as DNA, the CDR3 is TGTGCCACCGCCCAGGGTTACGAGCAGTACTTC. The chain is built from TRBV24-1 and TRBJ2-7; TRBD1 is a possible D gene (5 bases). V lost 9 bases, J lost 4 bases, and 9 bases lay in between. The length of the CDR3 is 11 residues. Germline V gene sequence: CDR1 KGHDR, CDR2 SFDVKD.

The chain is built from TRBV6-5 and TRBJ2-5, with a weak D call TRBD2 (5 bases). The CDR3 has 14 amino acids. Trimming took 6 bases from V and 2 from J, leaving 13 bases between them. Germline loops: CDR1 MNHEY, CDR2 SVGAGI. This CDR3 reads CASREDLGQETQYF. The CDR3, as DNA: TGTGCCAGCAGGGAGGATCTGGGGCAAGAGACCCAGTACTTC.

This sequence joins TRBV18 and TRBJ1-4; 9 nucleotides line up with TRBD1. CDR3 length: 15 residues. Germline V CDR1 and CDR2: KGHSH, LQKENI. With V trimmed by 4 bases and J by 6 bases, 6 bases remained unmatched. The CDR3 sequence: CASSQMGQGDEKLFF. For the CDR3, the DNA is TGTGCCAGCTCACAGATGGGACAGGGCGATGAAAAACTGTTTTTT.

The J gene is TRBJ1-1, the V gene TRBV7-9; no clear D gene. CDR3 size: 12 residues. Looked up from germline, CDR1 is SEHNR and CDR2 is FQNEAQ (reference sequence). Trimming took off 5 bases at V and 4 bases at J, with 8 bases between the two ends. The CDR3 DNA reads TGTGCCAGCAGCCAGGTGACCACTGAAGCTTTCTTT. Protein product: CASSQVTTEAFF.

In DNA, the CDR3 is TGTGCTAGTGGTTGGGACAACCGGGGGGATGAGCAGTTCTTC. This translates into CASGWDNRGDEQFF. V gene TRBV12-5 combines with J gene TRBJ2-1; D might be TRBD2 (7 bases). The CDR3 consists of 14 residues. Deletions cut 4 bases from V and 8 bases from J, with 15 bases between. The germline V gene encodes CDR1 LGHNT and CDR2 FRNRAP.

The rearrangement uses TRBV15 and TRBJ2-5, with 9 bases aligning to TRBD2. Germline V gives CDR1 LNHNV, CDR2 YYDKDF (reference sequence). With V trimmed by 5 bases and J by 4 bases, 8 bases remained unmatched. The CDR3 is 15 residues long. In DNA, the CDR3 is TGTGCCACCAGCTCCGGCCTAGCGGGACGAGAGACCCAGTACTTC. Its protein product is CATSSGLAGRETQYF.

This clone was recorded a few times. The rearrangement links TRBV12-5 to TRBJ1-5; 11 nucleotides match TRBD1. The CDR3 loop spans 17 amino acids. Per germline, CDR1 LGHNT and CDR2 FRNRAP. The V gene end was trimmed by 6 bases and the J gene end by 9 bases; junction bases not matched to a gene: 16. The CDR3 region is CASGTLKGQGVLSPQHF. In DNA form, the CDR3 reads TGTGCTAGTGGGACGCTCAAGGGACAGGGGGTCCTTTCGCCCCAGCATTTT.

V usage is TRBV27 and J usage is TRBJ1-4; a weak D match, TRBD1 (5 bases). V lost 3 bases and J lost 0, with 20 bases in between. The CDR3 consists of 19 residues. Germline V gene sequence: CDR1 MNHEY, CDR2 SMNVEV (reference sequence). The CDR3 nucleotides are TGTGCCAGCAGTTTTTCCCGGTCAGGTCTAGGGGCAACTAATGAAAAACTGTTTTTT. Translated, it gives CASSFSRSGLGATNEKLFF.

This clone was detected once. V is TRBV5-4 and J is TRBJ2-3, with 8 bases fitting TRBD2. The CDR3 is 16 residues long. Per the germline V gene, CDR1 is SGHNT and CDR2 is YYREEE (reference sequence). The junction had 6 bases not matched to a gene; V was cut back by 0 bases and J by 3 bases. The CDR3 DNA follows: TGTGCCAGCAGCTTGGCGGCGGGAGGTGGGACAGATACGCAGTATTTT. Its translation is CASSLAAGGGTDTQYF. The full variable domain, with the rest looked up from reference TRBV5-4 and TRBJ2-3, is ETGVTQSPTHLIKTRGQQVTLRCSSQSGHNTVSWYQQALGQGPQFIFQYYREEENGRGNFPPRFSGLQFPNYSSELNVNALELDDSALYLCASSLAAGGGTDTQYFGPGTRLTVL.

The chain has TRBV9 and TRBJ2-7; 7 nucleotides match TRBD1. Trimming cost V 8 bases and J 0 bases; bases outside gene matches: 20. Germline V lookup: CDR1 SGDLS, CDR2 YYNGEE. This CDR3 has 18 amino acids. The CDR3 bases are TGTGCCAGGACCCCTCCCGGGACAGTCACGTACCTCTCCTACGAGCAGTACTTC. Its translation: CARTPPGTVTYLSYEQYF.

This sequence joins TRBV27 and TRBJ2-1; the match to TRBD2 covers 9 bases. Germline V gene data show CDR1 as MNHEY and CDR2 as SMNVEV (reference sequence). The CDR3 extends over 20 amino acids. The trim removed 2 bases at V and 0 bases at J, leaving 14 bases unmatched. The CDR3 region is CASSLRPGGLAGSSYNEQFF. The CDR3 DNA follows: TGTGCCAGCAGTTTACGCCCCGGAGGGCTAGCGGGAAGCTCCTACAATGAGCAGTTCTTC.

The chain combines TRBV2 with TRBJ2-2; possibly TRBD2 for D (5 bases). Deletions cut 1 base from V and 6 bases from J, with 15 bases between. The CDR3 runs to 16 residues. Germline V CDR1 and CDR2: SNHLY, FYNNEI. The CDR3 DNA reads as TGTGCCAGCAGTGAAGGAGGTGGGAGACGGGCCGGGGAGCTGTTTTTT. Its protein is CASSEGGGRRAGELFF.

The chain joins TRBV5-1 to TRBJ2-1; 8 bases match TRBD2. Looked up from germline, CDR1 is SGHRS and CDR2 is YFSETQ. V gave up 5 bases and J gave up 0 bases; unmatched junction bases: 4. The CDR3 sequence is 15 residues long. This CDR3 is CASRAGTSSYNEQFF. CDR3 sequence (DNA): TGCGCCAGCAGGGCTGGGACTAGCTCCTACAATGAGCAGTTCTTC.

V usage is TRBV20-1 and J usage is TRBJ2-7; 7 nucleotides align to TRBD2. V dropped 3 bases and J dropped 3; count of bases not matched to a gene: 14. The germline V gene has CDR1 DFQATT and CDR2 SNEGSKA (reference sequence). CDR3 size: 16 residues. CDR3: CSASGESSGSVYEQYF. The CDR3 coding sequence is TGCAGTGCTAGTGGGGAGTCTAGCGGAAGTGTCTACGAGCAGTACTTC.

As regards this clone: The same CDR3 can be traced to other DNA sequences in this sample. The chain recombines TRBV9 with TRBJ2-1, with D hard to call. This CDR3 region has 11 residues. Per germline, CDR1 SGDLS and CDR2 YYNGEE. Between the trimmed V and J ends, which lost 4 bases and 8 bases, there was a span of 7 bases. Here the CDR3 reads CASSPGYEQFF. DNA for the CDR3: TGTGCCAGCAGCCCCGGGTATGAGCAGTTCTTC.

The rearrangement uses TRBV18 and TRBJ1-1; a possible D gene is TRBD1 (5 bases). The CDR3 has 14 amino acids. Germline CDR1 and CDR2: KGHSH and LQKENI. Trimming stripped 4 bases from V and 2 bases from J, with 11 bases between. The CDR3 region has the DNA TGTGCCAGCTCACTCAGGGAATCTAACACTGAAGCTTTCTTT. As protein: CASSLRESNTEAFF.

The V gene is TRBV5-8, the J gene TRBJ1-1; D unresolved. The CDR3 totals 14 residues. The V end lost 4 bases, the J end lost 1 base, and 11 bases lay between the germline ends. Germline values: CDR1 SGHTS, CDR2 YDEGEE. In DNA, the CDR3 is TGTGCCAGCAGCCCGACTATCCGGAACACTGAAGCTTTCTTT. Its protein is CASSPTIRNTEAFF.

There are a few counts of this clone. The J gene is TRBJ2-7, the V gene TRBV6-2 or TRBV6-3; possible D gene TRBD1, 6 bases. This CDR3 comprises 14 residues. Germline CDR1 is MNHEY and CDR2 is SVGEGT. With 5 bases removed from V and 7 bases from J, the gap between germline ends came to 18 bases. The CDR3 nucleotides read TGTGCCAGCAGTCCGACCGGGACACCGCTGGAGCAGTACTTC. Amino acids: CASSPTGTPLEQYF.

This clone was detected only once. CDR3 DNA: TGTGCCAGCTCACCGGGCGGGCATGAAAAACTGTTTTTT. Amino acids: CASSPGGHEKLFF. J is TRBJ1-4 and V is TRBV18; D unresolved. Germline values: CDR1 KGHSH, CDR2 LQKENI. The CDR3 contains 13 residues. The V end was cut by 3 bases, the J end by 6 bases, with 8 bases between.

The CDR3 protein is CASNQGYTEAFF. CDR3 coding DNA: TGTGCCAGCAATCAGGGTTATACTGAAGCTTTCTTT. V is TRBV12-3 or TRBV12-4 and J is TRBJ1-1; weak D call: TRBD1 (5 bases). Trimming pared 7 bases from V and 5 bases from J, leaving 11 bases between. This CDR3 comprises 12 residues.

The rearrangement joins TRBV7-9 to TRBJ2-4; 10 bases line up with TRBD1. The CDR3 sequence is 14 residues long. The germline gives CDR1 SEHNR, CDR2 FQNEAQ (reference sequence). V was pared by 4 bases and J by 7 bases, with 4 bases of the junction left unmatched. CDR3 in amino acids: CASSWDRGRNIQYF. The CDR3 coding sequence is TGTGCCAGCAGCTGGGACAGGGGTAGGAACATTCAGTACTTC.

The V gene is TRBV19, the J gene TRBJ2-5; 9 nucleotides agree with TRBD2. Losses at the gene ends were 3 bases for V and 5 bases for J; bases not matched to a gene: 7. The CDR3 totals 15 residues. The germline V gene encodes CDR1 LNHDA and CDR2 SQIVND (reference sequence). The CDR3 region is CASSISGGRGETQYF. The CDR3 DNA reads TGTGCCAGTAGTATTTCTGGCGGGAGGGGGGAGACCCAGTACTTC.

This chain connects TRBV16 to TRBJ2-7, with 10 bases that match TRBD2. The CDR3 consists of 16 residues. V was pared by 2 bases and J by 1 base, with 5 bases of the junction left unmatched. CDR1 KGHSY and CDR2 FQNENV come from the germline V gene. This CDR3 reads CASSQTSSGSSYEQYF. CDR3 sequence (DNA): TGTGCCAGCAGCCAAACCTCTAGCGGGAGTTCCTACGAGCAGTACTTC.